The next 4 T cell receptor beta chains were all read from a single sample in a study of TIL therapy for anti-PD-1-resistant metastatic lung cancer. Time point noted: pre-treatment sample, taken before nivolumab and TIL therapy. The libraries were made with immunoSEQ v3. The protocol was immunoSEQ multiplex PCR, while the TCRdb copy is restricted to in-frame clones and leaves out a portion. Among approximately 50,000 clones listed, approximately 80% were seen once. Sequencing was performed on blood, taken at baseline. The origin of the receptors is a person aged 25-80 years with non-small cell lung cancer.

V is TRBV6-6 and J is TRBJ1-6; D might be TRBD1 (6 bases). Trimming pared 11 bases from V and 8 bases from J, leaving 16 bases between. Germline-derived CDR1 and CDR2 are MNHNY and SVGAGI (reference sequence). The CDR3 loop spans 13 amino acids. The CDR3 spells CASSGVGDSPLHF. The CDR3 nucleotides read TGTGCCTCTTCAGGGGTTGGGGATTCACCCCTCCACTTT.

CDR3 protein: CASSAALGELFF. In DNA form, the CDR3 reads TGTGCCAGCAGTGCGGCCTTGGGGGAGCTGTTTTTT. This chain joins TRBV2 and TRBJ2-2; D gene uncertain. The CDR3 covers 12 residues. The germline V gene encodes CDR1 SNHLY and CDR2 FYNNEI. Trimming left V 4 bases short and J 8 bases short, with 8 bases between.

This sequence joins TRBV5-1 and TRBJ2-6, with TRBD2 matching 8 bases. The ends lost 6 bases at V and 0 bases at J; junction bases unmatched: 5. Germline CDR1 reads SGHRS; CDR2 reads YFSETQ. This CDR3 has 16 amino acids. The CDR3 region is CASMTGGSSGANVLTF. DNA for the CDR3: TGCGCCAGCATGACGGGGGGGAGCTCTGGGGCCAACGTCCTGACTTTC.

The V call is TRBV29-1, the J call TRBJ2-3, with 8 positions matching TRBD2. Trimming removed 7 bases from V and 2 bases from J; junction bases left unmatched: 5. This CDR3 is 13 amino acids long. Per the germline V gene, CDR1 is SQVTM and CDR2 is ANQGSEA. CDR3 amino acids: CSALAGNTDTQYF. DNA of the CDR3: TGCAGCGCATTAGCGGGGAACACAGATACGCAGTATTTT.